This T cell receptor beta chain stems from a study of blood T cells in healthy people across ages. The wider study: With template switching, about one barcoded beta molecule was captured per two T cells. The study, taken as a whole, reports: For the donors, CMV status was unknown and possibly confounded expanded clonotype changes. Unsorted PBMCs prevented conclusive naive versus antigen-experienced comparison.

V lost 1 base and J lost 7, with 17 bases in between. Per germline, CDR1 MNHNY and CDR2 SVGAGI (reference sequence). This CDR3 contains 15 residues. With respect to this clonotype: Its antigen is currently unknown.

Combining a sample-barcoded 5' primer with a J-beta primer mix, a second PCR ran for about 6 to 11 cycles. Any given sample supplied a minimum of 3 million CDR3-containing paired-end reads. Via MiXCR, TCRdb re-called the 5' RACE reads, giving one row per CDR3 protein. Of 1.4 million to 1.5 million distinct CDR3 sequences in the sample, approximately 38% are singletons; the top ten hold approximately 7.9%. The specimen sequenced was blood. This chain connects TRBV6-6 to TRBJ2-7, with D maybe TRBD1 (6 bases). The sequence derives from a woman between 18 and 29 years old in good health. CDR3 region: CASSYLRQASGEQYF. Written as DNA, the CDR3 is TGTGCCAGCAGTTACTTACGACAGGCCTCGGGGGAGCAGTACTTC.